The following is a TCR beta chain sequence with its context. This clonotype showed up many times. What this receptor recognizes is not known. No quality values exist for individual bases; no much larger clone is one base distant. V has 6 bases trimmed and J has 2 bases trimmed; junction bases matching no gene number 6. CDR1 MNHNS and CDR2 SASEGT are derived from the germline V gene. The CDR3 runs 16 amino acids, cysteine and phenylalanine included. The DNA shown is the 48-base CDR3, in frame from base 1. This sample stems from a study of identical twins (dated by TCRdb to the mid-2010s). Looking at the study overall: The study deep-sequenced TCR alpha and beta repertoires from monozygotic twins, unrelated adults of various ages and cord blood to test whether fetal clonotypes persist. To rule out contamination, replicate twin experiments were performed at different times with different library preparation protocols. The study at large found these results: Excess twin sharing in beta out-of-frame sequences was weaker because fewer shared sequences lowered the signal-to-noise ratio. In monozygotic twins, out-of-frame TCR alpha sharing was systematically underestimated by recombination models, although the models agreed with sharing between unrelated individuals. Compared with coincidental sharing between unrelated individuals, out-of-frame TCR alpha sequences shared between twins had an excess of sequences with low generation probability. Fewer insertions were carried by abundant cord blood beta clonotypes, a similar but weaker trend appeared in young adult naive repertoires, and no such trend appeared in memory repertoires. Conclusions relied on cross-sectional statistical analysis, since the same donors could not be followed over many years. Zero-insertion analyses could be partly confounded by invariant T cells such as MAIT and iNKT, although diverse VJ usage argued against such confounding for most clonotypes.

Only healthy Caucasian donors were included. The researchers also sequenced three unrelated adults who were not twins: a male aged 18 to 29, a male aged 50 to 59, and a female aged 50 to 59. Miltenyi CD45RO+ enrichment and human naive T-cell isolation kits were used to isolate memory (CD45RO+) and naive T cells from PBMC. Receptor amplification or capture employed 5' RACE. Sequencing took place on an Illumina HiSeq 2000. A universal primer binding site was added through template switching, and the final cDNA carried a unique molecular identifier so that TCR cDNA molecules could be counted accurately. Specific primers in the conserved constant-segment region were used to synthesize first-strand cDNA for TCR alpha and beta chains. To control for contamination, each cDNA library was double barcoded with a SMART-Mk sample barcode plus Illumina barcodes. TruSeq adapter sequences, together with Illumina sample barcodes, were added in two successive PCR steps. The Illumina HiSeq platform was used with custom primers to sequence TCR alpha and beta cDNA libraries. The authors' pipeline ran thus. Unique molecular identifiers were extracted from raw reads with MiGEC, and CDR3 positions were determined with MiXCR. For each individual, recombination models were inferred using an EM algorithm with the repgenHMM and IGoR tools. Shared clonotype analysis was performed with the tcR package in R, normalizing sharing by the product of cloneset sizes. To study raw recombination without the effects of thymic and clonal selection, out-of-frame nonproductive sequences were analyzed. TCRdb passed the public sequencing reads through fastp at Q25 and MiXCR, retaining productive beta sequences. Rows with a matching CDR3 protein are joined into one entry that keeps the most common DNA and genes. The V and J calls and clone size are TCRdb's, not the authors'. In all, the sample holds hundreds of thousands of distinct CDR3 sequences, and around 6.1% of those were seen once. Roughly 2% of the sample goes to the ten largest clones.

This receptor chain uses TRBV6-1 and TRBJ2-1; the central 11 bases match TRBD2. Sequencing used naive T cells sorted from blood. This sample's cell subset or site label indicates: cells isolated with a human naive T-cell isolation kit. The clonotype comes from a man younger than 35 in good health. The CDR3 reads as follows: CASRQTSGSTYNEQFF. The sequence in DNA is TGTGCCAGCAGGCAAACTAGCGGGAGTACCTACAATGAGCAGTTCTTC.